The 13 T cell receptor beta chains in this list originate from one sample, sequenced in a study of shared clonotypes between healthy human individuals. Sequenced by immunoSEQ multiplex PCR; TCRdb stores in-frame clones only, minus some. Of more than 2 million clones in the sample, nearly 97% were seen once. The source material was naive CD4+ T cells sorted from blood. Subset defined: CD45RA+ positively selected. The receptors were gathered from a man in his late teens or twenties in good health.

This sequence joins TRBV7-9 and TRBJ1-2, with a possible D match to TRBD1 (5 bases). The V end was cut by 5 bases, the J end by 0 bases, with 13 bases between. In germline, CDR1 is SEHNR, CDR2 FQNEAQ (reference sequence). The length of the CDR3 is 15 residues. Here the CDR3 reads CASSGRGKANYGYTF. Written as DNA, the CDR3 is TGTGCCAGCAGCGGCCGGGGGAAGGCTAACTATGGCTACACCTTC.

The V gene is TRBV6-1, the J gene TRBJ1-1; perhaps TRBD1 as D (5 bases). The CDR3 is 15 amino acids. The germline gives CDR1 MNHNS, CDR2 SASEGT. V was shortened by 5 bases and J by 8 bases, with 21 bases between the two germline ends. The CDR3 reads CASSQGPITLIEAFF. CDR3 DNA: TGTGCCAGCAGTCAGGGACCGATAACCCTTATAGAAGCTTTCTTT.

Worth noting for this clone: Other nucleotide sequences in the sample specify the same CDR3. V usage is TRBV10-3 and J usage is TRBJ2-3; the D is unclear. V gave up 3 bases and J gave up 1 base, with 5 bases separating them. The CDR3 spans 13 residues. CDR1 and CDR2 from the germline V gene are ENHRY and SYGVKD. CDR3 nucleotide sequence: TGTGCCATCAGTGATCAAGGCACAGATACGCAGTATTTT. This codes for CAISDQGTDTQYF.

The chain links TRBV7-2 to TRBJ1-1; a weak D match, TRBD1 (5 bases). Trimming took 4 bases from V and 4 from J, leaving 10 bases between them. Germline assignment: CDR1 SGHTA and CDR2 FQGNSA. The CDR3 runs 13 residues. CDR3 sequence (DNA): TGTGCCAGCAGCTCGGGGGGAACCACTGAAGCTTTCTTT. It translates to CASSSGGTTEAFF.

This chain links TRBV5-1 with TRBJ1-4; TRBD1 is a possible D gene (6 bases). The ends were cut back, 0 bases at V and 7 bases at J, with 13 bases in the middle. The CDR3 totals 15 residues. The germline gives CDR1 SGHRS, CDR2 YFSETQ. DNA of the CDR3: TGCGCCAGCAGCTTGGCAATGGGGGCAGGTGAAAAACTGTTTTTT. Its protein is CASSLAMGAGEKLFF.

The rearrangement joins TRBV6-6 to TRBJ1-3; D uncertain. This CDR3 region has 12 residues. V gave up 2 bases and J gave up 5 bases, with 4 bases separating them. CDR1 and CDR2 (germline): MNHNY, SVGAGI (reference sequence). The CDR3 sequence: CASSYGRNTIYF. DNA for the CDR3: TGTGCCAGCAGTTACGGCAGAAACACCATATATTTT.

In nucleotides, the CDR3 is TGTGCCAGCAGCGCCTCGACAGTGAACACTGGAAACACCATATATTTT. It yields the protein CASSASTVNTGNTIYF. V and J are TRBV9 and TRBJ1-3; possible D gene TRBD1, 5 bases. Germline CDR1 is SGDLS and CDR2 is YYNGEE. There are 16 residues in the CDR3. Trimming took 3 bases from V and 2 from J, leaving 15 bases between them. Full variable domain (remainder filled in from reference TRBV9 and TRBJ1-3): DSGVTQTPKHLITATGQRVTLRCSPRSGDLSVYWYQQSLDQGLQFLIQYYNGEERAKGNILERFSAQQFPDLHSELNLSSLELGDSALYFCASSASTVNTGNTIYFGEGSWLTVV.

This sequence joins TRBV10-1 and TRBJ2-1; possibly TRBD1 or TRBD2 for D (5 bases each). The CDR3 is 16 residues long. Trimming cost V 8 bases and J 0 bases, with 17 bases left between them. Germline V gives CDR1 WNHNN, CDR2 SYGVQD (reference sequence). In DNA form, the CDR3 reads TGCGCCAGCTCCATCCGGGGTAGGGGCTCCTACAATGAGCAGTTCTTC. Amino acid sequence: CASSIRGRGSYNEQFF.

This chain connects TRBV4-1 to TRBJ2-5, with D perhaps matching TRBD1 (6 bases). Deletions cut 1 base from V and 5 bases from J, with 14 bases between. The CDR3 sequence is 15 residues long. Germline V gene sequence: CDR1 MGHRA, CDR2 YSYEKL. Here the CDR3 reads CASSQGGGRGETQYF. The CDR3 nucleotides are TGCGCCAGCAGCCAAGGAGGGGGTCGGGGTGAGACCCAGTACTTC.

V gene TRBV7-6 combines with J gene TRBJ2-5; TRBD1 might be the D (6 bases). Germline V gene lookup returns CDR1 SGHVS and CDR2 FNYEAQ. Trimming cost V 1 base and J 5 bases, with 17 bases left between them. The CDR3 has 16 residues. CDR3 amino acids: CASSLVGFGGGETQYF. CDR3 nucleotides: TGTGCCAGCAGCTTAGTCGGTTTTGGGGGCGGGGAGACCCAGTACTTC.

V usage is TRBV18 and J usage is TRBJ2-2, with 9 bases fitting TRBD1. The ends lost 5 bases at V and 4 bases at J; junction bases unmatched: 5. The CDR3 is 15 residues long. The germline V gene encodes CDR1 KGHSH and CDR2 LQKENI. Written as DNA, the CDR3 is TGTGCCAGCTCAACCGGACAGGGGAGCACCGGGGAGCTGTTTTTT. It specifies CASSTGQGSTGELFF. Full variable domain (remainder filled in from reference TRBV18 and TRBJ2-2): NAGVMQNPRHLVRRRGQEARLRCSPMKGHSHVYWYRQLPEEGLKFMVYLQKENIIDESGMPKERFSAEFPKEGPSILRIQQVVRGDSAAYFCASSTGQGSTGELFFGEGSRLTVL.

The rearrangement links TRBV5-6 to TRBJ2-7; 9 bases agree with TRBD1. The CDR3 is made up of 15 amino acids. Germline-derived CDR1 and CDR2 are SGHDT and YYEEEE. V shed 0 bases and J 2 bases; nucleotides not matched to a gene: 3. CDR3 sequence reads: CASSLGDRVTYEQYF. In DNA, the CDR3 is TGTGCCAGCAGCTTGGGGGACAGGGTGACCTACGAGCAGTACTTC.

The chain couples TRBV19 to TRBJ1-5; D unresolved. Germline V CDR1 and CDR2: LNHDA, SQIVND (reference sequence). CDR3 size: 13 residues. Trimming removed 3 bases at V and 3 bases at J, with 6 bases between. CDR3 nucleotides: TGTGCCAGTAGTATGGGGAACAATCAGCCCCAGCATTTT. Its protein is CASSMGNNQPQHF.